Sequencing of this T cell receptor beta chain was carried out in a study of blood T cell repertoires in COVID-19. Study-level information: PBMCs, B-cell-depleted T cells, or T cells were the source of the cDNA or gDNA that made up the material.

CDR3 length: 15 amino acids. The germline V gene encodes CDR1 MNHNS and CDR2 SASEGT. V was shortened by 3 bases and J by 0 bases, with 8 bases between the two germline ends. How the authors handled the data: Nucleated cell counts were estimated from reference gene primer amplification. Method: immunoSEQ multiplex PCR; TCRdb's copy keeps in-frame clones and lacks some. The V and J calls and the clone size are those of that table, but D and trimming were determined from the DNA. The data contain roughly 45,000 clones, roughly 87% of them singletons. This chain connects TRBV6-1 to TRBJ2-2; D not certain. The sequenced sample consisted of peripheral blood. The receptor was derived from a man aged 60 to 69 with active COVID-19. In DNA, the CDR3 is TGTGCCAGCAGTGATAGTAGTGCGAACACCGGGGAGCTGTTTTTT. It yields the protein CASSDSSANTGELFF.